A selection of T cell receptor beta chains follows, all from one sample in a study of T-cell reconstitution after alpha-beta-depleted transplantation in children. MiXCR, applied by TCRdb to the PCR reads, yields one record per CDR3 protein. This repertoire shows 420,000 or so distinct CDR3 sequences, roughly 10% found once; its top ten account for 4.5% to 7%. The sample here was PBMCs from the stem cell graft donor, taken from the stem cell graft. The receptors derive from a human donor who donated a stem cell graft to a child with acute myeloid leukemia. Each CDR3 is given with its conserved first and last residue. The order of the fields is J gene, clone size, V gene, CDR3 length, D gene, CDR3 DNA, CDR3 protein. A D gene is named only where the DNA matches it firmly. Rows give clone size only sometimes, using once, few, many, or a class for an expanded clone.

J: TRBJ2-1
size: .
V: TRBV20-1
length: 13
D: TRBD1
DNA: TGCAGTGCTAGGTGGGACAGGGGATATGAGCAGTTCTTC
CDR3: CSARWDRGYEQFF

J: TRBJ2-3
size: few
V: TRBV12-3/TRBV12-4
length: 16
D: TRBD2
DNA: TGTGCCAGCAGTTTAGTGGCGGGGGGCCCGGGGGACACGCAGTATTTT
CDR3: CASSLVAGGPGDTQYF

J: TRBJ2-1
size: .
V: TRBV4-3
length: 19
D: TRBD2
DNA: TGCGCCAGCAGCCAAGATTATGGGGCTAGCGGGCTCGCCTACAATGAGCAGTTCTTC
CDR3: CASSQDYGASGLAYNEQFF

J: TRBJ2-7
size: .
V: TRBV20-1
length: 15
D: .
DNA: TGCAGTGCTAGAGAGGATTGGGGCGGGACCTACGAGCAGTACTTC
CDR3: CSAREDWGGTYEQYF

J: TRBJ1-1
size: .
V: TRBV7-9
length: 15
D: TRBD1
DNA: TGTGCCAGCAGCATTAGGACAGGCGAAAACACTGAAGCTTTCTTT
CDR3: CASSIRTGENTEAFF

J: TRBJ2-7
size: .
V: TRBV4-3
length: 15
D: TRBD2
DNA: TGCGCCAGCAGCCACGGACTAGCGGCAAGCTACGAGCAGTACTTC
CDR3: CASSHGLAASYEQYF

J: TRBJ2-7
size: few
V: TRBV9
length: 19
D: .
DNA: TGTGCCAGCAGCGCAAACAGGGAGATCATAGCGGCCCACTCCTACGAGCAGTACTTC
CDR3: CASSANREIIAAHSYEQYF

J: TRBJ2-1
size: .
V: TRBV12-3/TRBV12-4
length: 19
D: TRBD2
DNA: TGTGCCAGCAGTTTGGTTGTGCCCGACGCGGGAGGGAGTTACAATGAGCAGTTCTTC
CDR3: CASSLVVPDAGGSYNEQFF

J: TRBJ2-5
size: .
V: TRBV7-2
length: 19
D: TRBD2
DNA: TGTGCCAGCAGCTTAGCAGGGGTGCTAGCGGGCTCAGGGGAAGAGACCCAGTACTTC
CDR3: CASSLAGVLAGSGEETQYF

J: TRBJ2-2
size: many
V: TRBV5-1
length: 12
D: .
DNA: TGCGCCATTACAGGGAACACCGGGGAGCTGTTTTTT
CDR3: CAITGNTGELFF

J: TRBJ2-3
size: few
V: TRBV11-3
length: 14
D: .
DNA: TGTGCCAGCAGGGCCGGTCCGGCACAAGATACGCAGTATTTT
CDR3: CASRAGPAQDTQYF

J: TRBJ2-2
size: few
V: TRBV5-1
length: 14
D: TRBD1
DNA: TGCGCCAGCGGGGGACAGCCTAACACCGGGGAGCTGTTTTTT
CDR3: CASGGQPNTGELFF

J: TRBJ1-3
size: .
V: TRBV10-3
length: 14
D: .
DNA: TGTGCCATCAGTGTTCACAGGGTTGGAAACACCATATATTTC
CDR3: CAISVHRVGNTIYF

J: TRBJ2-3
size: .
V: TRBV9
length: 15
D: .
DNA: TGTGCCAGCAGCGTAGGTGGGAGGAGCACAGATACGCAGTATTTT
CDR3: CASSVGGRSTDTQYF

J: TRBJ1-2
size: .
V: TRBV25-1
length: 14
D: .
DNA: TGTGCCAGCAGTGAGTTTATTCAGAACTATGGCTACACCTTC
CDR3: CASSEFIQNYGYTF

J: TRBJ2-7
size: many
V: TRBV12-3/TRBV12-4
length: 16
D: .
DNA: TGTGCCAGCAGGTACCAACTCGACGGAAGTACCTACGAGCAGTACTTC
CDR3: CASRYQLDGSTYEQYF

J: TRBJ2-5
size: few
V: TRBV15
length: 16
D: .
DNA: TGTGCCACCAGCAGACACCGCGGACAGAACCAAGAGACCCAGTACTTC
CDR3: CATSRHRGQNQETQYF

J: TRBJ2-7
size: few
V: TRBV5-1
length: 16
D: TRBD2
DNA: TGCGCCAGCAGCTGGGGACTAGCGGACCTCTCCTACGAGCAGTACTTC
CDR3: CASSWGLADLSYEQYF

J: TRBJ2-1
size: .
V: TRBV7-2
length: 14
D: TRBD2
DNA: TGTGCCAGCAGCTCTAGCGGGAGATTCCATGAGCAGTTCTTC
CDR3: CASSSSGRFHEQFF

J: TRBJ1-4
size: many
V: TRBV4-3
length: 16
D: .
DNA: TGCGCCAGCAGCCAAGATCGCCGGGATGGGAGTGAAAAACTGTTTTTT
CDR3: CASSQDRRDGSEKLFF

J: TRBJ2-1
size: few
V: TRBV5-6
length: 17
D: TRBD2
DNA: TGTGCCAGCAGCTTCTCATCACTAGCGGGAGTGTTCAATGAGCAGTTCTTC
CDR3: CASSFSSLAGVFNEQFF

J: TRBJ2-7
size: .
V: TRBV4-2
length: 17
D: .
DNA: TGTGCCAGCAGCCAAGGGGGCGGGGCCGTATTCTCCTACGAGCAGTACTTC
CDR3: CASSQGGGAVFSYEQYF

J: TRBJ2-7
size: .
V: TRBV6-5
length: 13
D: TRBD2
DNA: TGTGCCAGCAGTTACCGGGGGGGCCACGAGCAGTACTTC
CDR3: CASSYRGGHEQYF

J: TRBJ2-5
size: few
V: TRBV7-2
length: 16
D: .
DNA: TGTGCCAGCAGCCTGATAACTAGTTCTCCGATAGAGACCCAGTACTTC
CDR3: CASSLITSSPIETQYF

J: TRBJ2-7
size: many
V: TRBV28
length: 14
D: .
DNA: TGTGCCAGCGCTGACAGCCTTCCCACCTACGAGCAGTACTTC
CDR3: CASADSLPTYEQYF

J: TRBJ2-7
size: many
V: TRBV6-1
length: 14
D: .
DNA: TGTGCCAGCACCCGAGCTGAGAGCTCCTACGAGCAGTACTTC
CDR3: CASTRAESSYEQYF

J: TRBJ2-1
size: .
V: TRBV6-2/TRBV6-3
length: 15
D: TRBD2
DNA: TGTGCCAGCAGTTTAGCGGGAGCGAATTACAATGAGCAGTTCTTC
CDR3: CASSLAGANYNEQFF

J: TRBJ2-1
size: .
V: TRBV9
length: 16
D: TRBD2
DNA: TGTGCCAGCAGCGTCGCGGGAGGGAGCTCCTACAATGAGCAGTTCTTC
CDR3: CASSVAGGSSYNEQFF

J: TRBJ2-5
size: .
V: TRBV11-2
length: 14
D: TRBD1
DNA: TGTGCCAGCAGCTTGAACAGGGGCTTAGAGACCCAGTACTTC
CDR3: CASSLNRGLETQYF

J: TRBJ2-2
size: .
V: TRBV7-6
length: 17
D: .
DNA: TGTGCCAGCAGCTTATTCCCCCGACCGGGAGATGGCGGGGAGCTGTTTTTT
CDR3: CASSLFPRPGDGGELFF

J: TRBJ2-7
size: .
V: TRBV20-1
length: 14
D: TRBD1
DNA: TGCAGTGCTAGGGTGGGACAGGGCCCCTACGAGCAGTACTTC
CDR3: CSARVGQGPYEQYF

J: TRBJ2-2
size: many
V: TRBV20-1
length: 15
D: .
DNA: TGCAGTGCTAGCCATCCCTACAGGGAGACCGGGGAGCTGTTTTTT
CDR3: CSASHPYRETGELFF

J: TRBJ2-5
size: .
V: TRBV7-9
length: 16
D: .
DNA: TGTGCCAGCGGCCAGGGGGGACAGCCCTATCAAGAGACCCAGTACTTC
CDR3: CASGQGGQPYQETQYF

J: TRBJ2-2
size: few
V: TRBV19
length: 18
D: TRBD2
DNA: TGTGCCAGTACTGCACCGGGACTAGGAGCGGAAAGGACCGGGGAGCTGTTTTTT
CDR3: CASTAPGLGAERTGELFF

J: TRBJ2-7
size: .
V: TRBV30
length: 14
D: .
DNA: TGTGCCTGGAGTGTAATCGGTCAGTCCTACGAGCAGTACTTC
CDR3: CAWSVIGQSYEQYF

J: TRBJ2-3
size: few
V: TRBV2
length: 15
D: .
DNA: TGTGCCAGCAGTGAAGCGGCTCCTAGCACAGATACGCAGTATTTT
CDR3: CASSEAAPSTDTQYF

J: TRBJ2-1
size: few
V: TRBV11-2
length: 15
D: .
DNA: TGTGCCAGCAGCTTAGCTGTTAGCGCTTACAATGAGCAGTTCTTC
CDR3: CASSLAVSAYNEQFF

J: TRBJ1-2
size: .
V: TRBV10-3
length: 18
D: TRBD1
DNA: TGTGCCATCAGTGAGACTCTCCTCTCTACCGGGACAGGGCGCGGCTACACCTTC
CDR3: CAISETLLSTGTGRGYTF

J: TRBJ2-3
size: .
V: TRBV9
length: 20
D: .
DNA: TGTGCCAGCAGCACCCGACAGGGAGTTTCAGCGGGGACTAGCACAGATACGCAGTATTTT
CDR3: CASSTRQGVSAGTSTDTQYF

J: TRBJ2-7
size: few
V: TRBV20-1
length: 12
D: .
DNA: TGCAGTGCTACGGACTCGGGCTACGAGCAGTACTTC
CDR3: CSATDSGYEQYF

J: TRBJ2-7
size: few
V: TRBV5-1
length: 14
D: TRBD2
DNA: TGCGCCAGCAGCGGAACTAGCGGGAGCTACGAGCAGTACTTC
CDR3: CASSGTSGSYEQYF

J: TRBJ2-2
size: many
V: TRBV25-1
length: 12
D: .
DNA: TGTGCCAGCGCTAGCAACACCGGGGAGCTGTTTTTT
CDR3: CASASNTGELFF

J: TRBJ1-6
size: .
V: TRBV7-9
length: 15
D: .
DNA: TGTGCCAGCAGCTTAGTCCAGGGTGAGAATTCACCCCTCCACTTT
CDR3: CASSLVQGENSPLHF

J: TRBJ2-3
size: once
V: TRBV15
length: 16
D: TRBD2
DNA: TGTGCCACCAGCAGGCCGGGACTAGCGGGATCAGATACGCAGTATTTT
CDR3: CATSRPGLAGSDTQYF

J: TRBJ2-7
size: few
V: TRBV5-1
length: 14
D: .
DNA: TGCGCCAGCAGCTTGGATCCGGGGCAGTACGAGCAGTACTTC
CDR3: CASSLDPGQYEQYF

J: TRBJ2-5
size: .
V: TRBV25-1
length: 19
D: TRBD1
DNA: TGTGCCAGCAGTGAAAGGGGACAGATAGGGGTGGCGGACCAAGAGACCCAGTACTTC
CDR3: CASSERGQIGVADQETQYF

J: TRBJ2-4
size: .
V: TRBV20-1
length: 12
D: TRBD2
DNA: TGCAGTGCCGGGAGGGTCAGGAACATTCAGTACTTC
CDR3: CSAGRVRNIQYF

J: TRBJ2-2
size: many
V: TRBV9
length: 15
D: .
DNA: TGTGCCAGCAGCGTAGCCCCAGGGGACACCGGGGAGCTGTTTTTT
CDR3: CASSVAPGDTGELFF

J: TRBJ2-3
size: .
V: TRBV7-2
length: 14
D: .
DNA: TGTGCCAGCAGCTCCGGGTTAGTCACAGATACGCAGTATTTT
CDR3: CASSSGLVTDTQYF

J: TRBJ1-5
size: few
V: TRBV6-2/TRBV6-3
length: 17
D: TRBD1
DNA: TGTGCCAGCAGTTACGGTCAGGGGGGGACCTCGGAGTGGCCCCAGCATTTT
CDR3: CASSYGQGGTSEWPQHF

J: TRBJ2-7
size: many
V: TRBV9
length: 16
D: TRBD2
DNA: TGTGCCAGCAGCACCGGACTAGCGGGAAGCTCCTACGAGCAGTACTTC
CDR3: CASSTGLAGSSYEQYF

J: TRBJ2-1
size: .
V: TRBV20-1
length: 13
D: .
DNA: TGCAGTGCTAGGGGTGGGAGAAGGAATGAGCAGTTCTTC
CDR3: CSARGGRRNEQFF

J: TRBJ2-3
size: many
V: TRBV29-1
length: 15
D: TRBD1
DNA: TGCAGCGTTGAAGAACAGGGGGCGAGGACAGATACGCAGTATTTT
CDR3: CSVEEQGARTDTQYF

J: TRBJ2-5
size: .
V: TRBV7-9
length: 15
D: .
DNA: TGTGCCAGCAGCTTAAACTCGGGGAGCCCCGGGACCCAGTACTTC
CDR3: CASSLNSGSPGTQYF

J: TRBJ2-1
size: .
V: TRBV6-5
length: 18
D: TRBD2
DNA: TGTGCCAGCAGTTATACAAGAGCGGGAGCCGGCTCCTACAATGAGCAGTTCTTC
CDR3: CASSYTRAGAGSYNEQFF

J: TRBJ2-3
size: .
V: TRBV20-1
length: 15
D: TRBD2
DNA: TGCAGTGCTAGCGTCGGCGGGAGGCGCACAGATACGCAGTATTTT
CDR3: CSASVGGRRTDTQYF

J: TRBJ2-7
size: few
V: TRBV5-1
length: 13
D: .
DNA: TGCGCCAGCAGGAGCCAGGATGGTACCGAGCAGTACTTC
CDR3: CASRSQDGTEQYF

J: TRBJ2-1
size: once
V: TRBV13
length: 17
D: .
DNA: TGTGCCAGCAGCTTATTTGTGGGGGGTAGAGGCTTGAATGAGCAGTTCTTC
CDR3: CASSLFVGGRGLNEQFF